A selection of T cell receptor beta chains follows, all from one sample in a study of T cell clones after liver transplantation. Profiling relied on immunoSEQ multiplex PCR, and the TCRdb table lists in-frame clones only, not all of them. Among approximately 51,000 clones listed, roughly nine tenths were seen once. The starting material was CD8+ T cells from blood, obtained 12 months after liver transplant. Receptors were obtained from a human patient who received a liver transplant. Some T cells may have originated in the graft donor. Each CDR3 is given with its conserved first and last residue. D genes are given only for firm matches. Size is stated for part of the rows, as once, few or many counts, or as a class when the clone is expanded.

>TRBV18|.|.|TRBJ2-7
TGTGCCAGCTCTCGAATGGGACTTTCCTTGGGGGACTACGAGCAGTACTTC
CASSRMGLSLGDYEQYF
>TRBV6-6|.|.|TRBJ2-1
TGTGCCAGCAGTTCCCTAGACTCAAACTACAATGAGCAGTTCTTC
CASSSLDSNYNEQFF
>TRBV2|.|.|TRBJ2-7
TGTGCCAGCAGTGACCGACCAGCGGGCGTACACGAGCAGTACTTC
CASSDRPAGVHEQYF
>TRBV9|few|.|TRBJ1-1
TGTGCCAGCAGCCCCCGGGAGGGGGTCGCTGAAGCTTTCTTT
CASSPREGVAEAFF
>TRBV4-1|.|.|TRBJ1-2
TGCGCCAGCAGCCAAGCCCGGGCGGGATATGGCTACACCTTC
CASSQARAGYGYTF
>TRBV7-6|.|.|TRBJ1-1
TGTGCCAGCAGCTCATCCCCGGGGACTGAAGCTTTCTTT
CASSSSPGTEAFF
>TRBV19|.|.|TRBJ2-7
TGTGCCAGCGGTACGGGTCCCTACGAGCAGTACTTC
CASGTGPYEQYF
>TRBV28|.|.|TRBJ2-7
TGTGCCAGCAGTCCTCGAGGGACCTACGAGCAGTACTTC
CASSPRGTYEQYF
>TRBV11-2|.|.|TRBJ1-2
TGTGCCAGCAGCTTAGGGGGAGAGGGAATGAACTATGGCTACACCTTC
CASSLGGEGMNYGYTF
>TRBV6-5|few|.|TRBJ2-2
TGTGCCAGCAGTTACGACTCGGGTACCGGGGAGCTGTTTTTT
CASSYDSGTGELFF
>TRBV2|.|.|TRBJ2-3
TGTGCCAGCAGTGTTGACAGTTCGAGAGATACGCAGTATTTT
CASSVDSSRDTQYF
>TRBV2|.|.|TRBJ2-1
TGTGCCAGCAGTTTCGGCGAGCAGTTCTTC
CASSFGEQFF
>TRBV5-1|few|TRBD1|TRBJ1-2
TGCGCCAGCAGCTGGACAGGGGGCCCCTCCGGCTACACCTTC
CASSWTGGPSGYTF
>TRBV19|.|.|TRBJ1-2
TGTGCCAGTAGTATTGGGACAAACTATGGCTACACCTTC
CASSIGTNYGYTF
>TRBV27|few|.|TRBJ2-5
TGTGCCAGCAGTCCACTCACCGGTGGGACCCAGTACTTC
CASSPLTGGTQYF
>TRBV6-5|.|.|TRBJ2-7
TGTGCCACCACGGACAGCTCCTACGAGCAGTACTTC
CATTDSSYEQYF
>TRBV7-6|.|.|TRBJ2-2
TGTGCCAGCAGCTTAGGGTCGCAGACCGGGGAGCTGTTTTTT
CASSLGSQTGELFF
>TRBV7-9|once|TRBD1|TRBJ1-1
TGTGCCAGCAGACAGGGGTGGAACACTGAAGCTTTCTTT
CASRQGWNTEAFF
>TRBV10-3|.|.|TRBJ1-2
TGTGCCATCAGTGAGCGAGCAGGACAGAGTAATACTAACTATGGCTACACCTTC
CAISERAGQSNTNYGYTF
>TRBV27|.|TRBD2|TRBJ2-1
TGTGCCAGCAGTTTCGGGAGGATATACTACAATGAGCAGTTCTTC
CASSFGRIYYNEQFF
>TRBV7-9|.|.|TRBJ1-1
TGTGCCAGCAGCTTAGGGGTTTCAGAGAACACTGAAGCTTTCTTT
CASSLGVSENTEAFF
>TRBV28|few|.|TRBJ2-7
TGTGCCAGCAGTTCCCGAACGACAGGAGCGCACTCCTACGAGCAGTACTTC
CASSSRTTGAHSYEQYF
>TRBV25-1|.|.|TRBJ1-2
TGTGCCAGCAGTGAATGGAAGGTTGCGCCCACCTTC
CASSEWKVAPTF
>TRBV6-5|.|.|TRBJ2-2
TGTGCCAGCAGTCCGGACTGGGGCGGGGAGCTGTTTTTT
CASSPDWGGELFF
>TRBV29-1|once|.|TRBJ1-2
TGCAGCGTTGAAGATCGGGTTGGCTACACCTTC
CSVEDRVGYTF
>TRBV27|.|.|TRBJ1-1
TGTGCCAGCAGTTTGGCGGGCTGGACTGAAGCTTTCTTT
CASSLAGWTEAFF
>TRBV19|.|.|TRBJ1-1
TGTGCAAGTAGCATGGGGGGAGGGAACACTGAAGCTTTCTTT
CASSMGGGNTEAFF
>TRBV11-2|.|TRBD2|TRBJ2-7
TGTGCCAGCAGCTTTGCGGGAGGCCCCTACGAGCAGTACTTC
CASSFAGGPYEQYF
>TRBV4-1|medium-sized|.|TRBJ1-2
TGCGCCAGCAGCCAAGATTACGGGAGCGGCTACACCTTC
CASSQDYGSGYTF
>TRBV27|.|.|TRBJ2-1
TGTGCCAGCAGTGACTCCCACAATGAGCAGTTCTTC
CASSDSHNEQFF
>TRBV5-1|.|.|TRBJ2-5
TGCGCCAGCAGCGTGAGGGGCCGCCCAGAGACCCAGTACTTC
CASSVRGRPETQYF
>TRBV6-6|.|.|TRBJ2-7
TGTGCCAGCAGTTACGTCGAGGACTCGAGCTACGAGCAGTACTTC
CASSYVEDSSYEQYF
>TRBV5-3|.|.|TRBJ1-6
TGTGCCAGAAGCTCCCGGGGGTCTAATTCACCCCTCCACTTT
CARSSRGSNSPLHF
>TRBV7-6|.|.|TRBJ2-7
TGTGCCAGCAGCCTCATCCTGGGCGAGCAGTACTTC
CASSLILGEQYF
>TRBV19|.|.|TRBJ2-1
TGTGCCAGTAGTATGGGAGGGACAAGCTACAATGAGCAGTTCTTC
CASSMGGTSYNEQFF
>TRBV6-6|.|.|TRBJ2-1
TGTGCCAGCAGTTACTTCACAGGGAATGAGCAGTTCTTC
CASSYFTGNEQFF
>TRBV6-4|once|TRBD2|TRBJ2-2
TGTGCCAGCAGTGCCTCCCCGGGACAGGTTCCCCCAATCCTAGCGGGAGCCATCACCGGGGAGCTGTTTTTT
CASSASPGQVPPILAGAITGELFF
>TRBV30|.|.|TRBJ2-1
TGTGCCTGGAGCGCAGGGGTTTCTTATGGCAATGAGCAGTTCTTC
CAWSAGVSYGNEQFF
>TRBV9|.|TRBD2|TRBJ2-1
TGTGCCAGCAGCTTCGGACTAGCGGGAGCAAGTGAGCAGTTCTTC
CASSFGLAGASEQFF
>TRBV27|.|.|TRBJ2-7
TGTGCCAGCAGTGCCCGGGACGGCCTGCGGTACTTC
CASSARDGLRYF
>TRBV28|.|.|TRBJ1-1
TGTGCCAGCAGTTTGGGGGTTACTGCGCCGAACACTGAAGCTTTCTTT
CASSLGVTAPNTEAFF
>TRBV19|.|TRBD1|TRBJ2-1
TGTGCCAGTAGCTGGGACAGCAGCTCCTACAATGAGCAGTTCTTC
CASSWDSSSYNEQFF
>TRBV25-1|.|.|TRBJ2-2
TGTGCCAGCAGTGAACTAAGCAGTATACTTAACACCGGGGAGCTGTTTTTT
CASSELSSILNTGELFF
>TRBV21-1|.|.|TRBJ2-1
TGTGCCAGCACCATTGGACTAGCGGGGCAGTTCTTC
CASTIGLAGQFF
>TRBV27|.|.|TRBJ2-1
TGTGCCAGCAGTTTAAGCGGGCGGTACTACAATGAGCAGTTCTTC
CASSLSGRYYNEQFF
>TRBV5-4|.|TRBD1|TRBJ2-3
TGTGCCAGCAGCCCCTATGACCTCTTCAGACAGGGGCGGACAGATACGCAGTATTTT
CASSPYDLFRQGRTDTQYF
>TRBV5-6|.|.|TRBJ1-1
TGTGCCAGCAGCCCCACAGTCGGGGGCAACACTGAAGCTTTCTTT
CASSPTVGGNTEAFF
>TRBV19|.|.|TRBJ1-2
TGTGCCAGTAGTATGTGGACAACTACTGGCTACACCTTC
CASSMWTTTGYTF